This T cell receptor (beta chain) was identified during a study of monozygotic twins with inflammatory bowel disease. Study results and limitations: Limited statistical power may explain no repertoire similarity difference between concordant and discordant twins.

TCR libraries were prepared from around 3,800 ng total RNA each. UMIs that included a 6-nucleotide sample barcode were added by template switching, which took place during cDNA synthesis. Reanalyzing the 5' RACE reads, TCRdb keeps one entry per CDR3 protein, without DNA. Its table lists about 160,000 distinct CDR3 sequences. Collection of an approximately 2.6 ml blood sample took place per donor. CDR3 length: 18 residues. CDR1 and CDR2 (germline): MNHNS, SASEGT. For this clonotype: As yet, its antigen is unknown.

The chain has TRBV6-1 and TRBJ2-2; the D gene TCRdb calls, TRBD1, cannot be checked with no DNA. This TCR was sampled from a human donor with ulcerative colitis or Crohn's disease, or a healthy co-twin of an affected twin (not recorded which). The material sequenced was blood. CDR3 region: CASSVEPEGQANTGELFF.